The 5 T cell receptor beta chains below come from one sample, sequenced in a study of cytomegalovirus exposure and HLA in healthy donors. The PCR had 60 Vbeta and 13 Jbeta primers. Data came from immunoSEQ multiplex PCR; TCRdb stores just in-frame clones and leaves some out. The sample includes some 130,000 clones. Sequenced sample: PBMCs. These receptors came from a man aged 18 to 30 in good health and CMV-seronegative.

The chain has TRBV28 and TRBJ2-1, with 11 bases matching TRBD2. CDR1 and CDR2 from the germline V gene are MDHEN and SYDVKM. V shed 4 bases and J 0 bases; nucleotides not matched to a gene: 14. CDR3 length: 20 residues. In DNA form, the CDR3 reads TGTGCCAGCAGTTACACCGGGACTAGCGGAACCCAAAGCTCCTACAATGAGCAGTTCTTC. This codes for CASSYTGTSGTQSSYNEQFF.

The rearrangement uses TRBV28 and TRBJ2-7; TRBD1 matches 8 bases. This CDR3 has 14 amino acids. Germline V lookup: CDR1 MDHEN, CDR2 SYDVKM. V dropped 5 bases and J dropped 4; count of bases not matched to a gene: 7. This chain's CDR3 is CASSNTGGGYEQYF. The CDR3, as DNA: TGTGCCAGCAGTAACACAGGGGGTGGGTACGAGCAGTACTTC.

The chain is built from TRBV9 and TRBJ2-2, with TRBD2 as a possible D gene (5 bases). There are 16 residues in the CDR3. Trimming removed 4 bases at V and 2 bases at J, with 15 bases between. CDR1 and CDR2 from the germline V gene are SGDLS and YYNGEE. The CDR3 DNA reads as TGTGCCAGCAGCAACCTTGCGGGCTCTAACACCGGGGAGCTGTTTTTT. It encodes CASSNLAGSNTGELFF. Together with reference TRBV9 and TRBJ2-2, the CDR3 gives the full variable domain: DSGVTQTPKHLITATGQRVTLRCSPRSGDLSVYWYQQSLDQGLQFLIQYYNGEERAKGNILERFSAQQFPDLHSELNLSSLELGDSALYFCASSNLAGSNTGELFFGEGSRLTVL.

The chain couples TRBV28 to TRBJ2-3; 7 nucleotides match TRBD2. Germline trimming cut 3 bases from V and 5 bases from J; bases unmatched to any gene: 11. The CDR3 extends over 16 amino acids. In germline, CDR1 is MDHEN, CDR2 SYDVKM. The CDR3 region is CASSFSGAGAGDTQYF. The CDR3 DNA is TGTGCCAGCAGTTTCTCCGGCGCGGGAGCGGGAGATACGCAGTATTTT.

The chain recombines TRBV6-6 with TRBJ1-1; D remains ambiguous. The CDR3 is 11 residues long. CDR1 is MNHNY and CDR2 is SVGAGI in the germline V gene (reference sequence). Trimming pared 8 bases from V and 8 bases from J, leaving 12 bases between. Here the CDR3 DNA reads TGTGCCAGCGAAAATTCAGGAGAAGCTTTCTTT. This translates into CASENSGEAFF.